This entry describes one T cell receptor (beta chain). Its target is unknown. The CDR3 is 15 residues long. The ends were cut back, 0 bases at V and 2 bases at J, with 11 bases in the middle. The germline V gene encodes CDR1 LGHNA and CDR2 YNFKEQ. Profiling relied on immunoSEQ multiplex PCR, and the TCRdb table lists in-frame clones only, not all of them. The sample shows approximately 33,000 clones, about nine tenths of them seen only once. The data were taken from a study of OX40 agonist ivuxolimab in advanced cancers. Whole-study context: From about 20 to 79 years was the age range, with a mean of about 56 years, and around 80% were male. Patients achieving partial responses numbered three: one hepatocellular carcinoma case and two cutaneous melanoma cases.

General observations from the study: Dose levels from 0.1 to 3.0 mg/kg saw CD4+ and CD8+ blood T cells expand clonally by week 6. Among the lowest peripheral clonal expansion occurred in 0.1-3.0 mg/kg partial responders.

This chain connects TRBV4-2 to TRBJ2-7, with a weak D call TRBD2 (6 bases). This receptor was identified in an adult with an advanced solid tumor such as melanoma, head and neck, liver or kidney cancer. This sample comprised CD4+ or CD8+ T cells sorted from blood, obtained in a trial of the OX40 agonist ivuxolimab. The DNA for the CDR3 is TGTGCCAGCAGCCAAGAATCTAGCGAAGCCTACGAGCAGTACTTC. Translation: CASSQESSEAYEQYF.